This T cell receptor (beta chain) stems from a study of regulatory T cells in long-lasting Graves disease. Arm-PCR of CDR3 regions and iRepertoire HTBI primers were used to build TCR beta libraries. Original analysis: Identification yielded approximately 67 TRBV and about 15 TRBJ segments across samples. TCRdb ran MiXCR on the multiplex PCR reads and lists one entry per CDR3 protein. The V and J calls shown here were made by TCRdb, not taken from the authors' results. The sample lists about 430,000 distinct CDR3 sequences, roughly 23% occurring once. This clonotype was recorded many times. Time point: persistent/refractory GD, antithyroid drugs over 5 years with positive TRAb. After RNA was extracted from PBMCs, the TCR library was made from it. Here the sequenced sample was peripheral blood mononuclear cells (PBMCs), taken when the disease was refractory, from a patient treated with antithyroid drugs. The clonotype comes from a female donor with Graves disease.

The CDR3 protein is CASNPDWNVNYGYTF. The CDR3, as DNA: TGTGCCAGCAACCCAGACTGGAATGTGAACTATGGCTACACCTTC. The chain employs TRBV2 and TRBJ1-2, with unresolved D. Trimming took 7 bases from V and 2 from J, leaving 17 bases between them. This CDR3 is built from 15 residues. The germline V gene encodes CDR1 SNHLY and CDR2 FYNNEI.